The rows below give T cell receptor beta chains drawn from one sample of a study of identical twins. TCRdb re-called the 5' RACE reads through MiXCR, storing one row per CDR3 protein. The data contain 200,000 to 250,000 distinct CDR3 sequences, approximately 7% of them seen just once; the ten biggest clones take up roughly 3.7%. The same sample was also used in a study of yellow fever vaccine responses in identical twins.

The sequenced material came from memory (CD45RO+) T cells sorted from blood. These receptor sequences come from a woman younger than 35 in good health. CDR3s include the opening cysteine and the closing phenylalanine or tryptophan. The D gene is left open where the match is weak. Expanded clones get a size class; other rows say once, few or many, or leave the size out.

J gene,V gene,clone size,D gene,CDR3 protein,CDR3 DNA
TRBJ2-5,TRBV12-3/TRBV12-4,many,TRBD1,CASSLFFRDRDAETQYF,TGTGCCAGCAGTTTATTCTTCCGAGACAGGGACGCCGAGACCCAGTACTTC
TRBJ1-2,TRBV14,many,TRBD1,CASSRGQGGYGYTF,TGTGCCAGCAGCCGGGGACAGGGCGGGTATGGCTACACCTTC
TRBJ2-2,TRBV24-1,many,TRBD2,CATSRLAGTGELFF,TGTGCCACCAGTCGACTAGCGGGGACCGGGGAGCTGTTTTTT
TRBJ2-2,TRBV2,many,.,CASSPTDASTGELFF,TGTGCCAGCAGTCCGACGGACGCTAGCACCGGGGAGCTGTTTTTT
TRBJ1-5,TRBV12-3/TRBV12-4,many,.,CASSASGGANQPQHF,TGTGCCAGCAGTGCCTCTGGGGGGGCCAATCAGCCCCAGCATTTT
TRBJ2-3,TRBV6-1,.,TRBD1,CASSEITGGTDTQYF,TGTGCCAGCAGTGAAATCACAGGGGGCACAGATACGCAGTATTTT
TRBJ2-1,TRBV5-6,.,TRBD1,CASSFGTGGNEQFF,TGTGCCAGCAGCTTCGGGACAGGGGGCAATGAGCAGTTCTTC
TRBJ2-5,TRBV5-1,many,TRBD1,CASSPTGLETQYF,TGCGCCAGCAGCCCGACAGGGCTTGAGACCCAGTACTTC
TRBJ1-1,TRBV14,many,.,CASSQFNDRYTEAFF,TGTGCCAGCAGCCAATTTAATGACAGATACACTGAAGCTTTCTTT
TRBJ2-7,TRBV29-1,many,.,CSVAPIGYEQYF,TGCAGCGTTGCACCGATAGGATACGAGCAGTACTTC
TRBJ1-4,TRBV27,.,.,CASSLYSGTTNEKLFF,TGTGCCAGCAGTTTATATTCAGGGACAACTAATGAAAAACTGTTTTTT
TRBJ2-5,TRBV28,.,.,CASKVGGRETQYF,TGTGCCAGCAAGGTTGGGGGTCGGGAGACCCAGTACTTC
TRBJ1-4,TRBV5-1,few,.,CASSEGSMANEKLFF,TGCGCCAGCAGCGAGGGCAGTATGGCTAATGAAAAACTGTTTTTT
TRBJ2-1,TRBV7-6,few,TRBD2,CASSSGTSSKFF,TGTGCCAGCAGCTCCGGGACTAGCAGTAAGTTCTTC
TRBJ1-3,TRBV27,many,TRBD1,CASSRQGSGNTIYF,TGTGCCAGCAGTCGACAGGGCTCTGGAAACACCATATATTTT
TRBJ2-1,TRBV24-1,few,TRBD2,CATSDPPGLAGGYNEQFF,TGTGCCACCAGTGATCCGCCGGGACTAGCGGGAGGTTACAATGAGCAGTTCTTC
TRBJ2-3,TRBV4-2,many,.,CASSQNRPDTQYF,TGTGCCAGCAGCCAAAATCGTCCAGATACGCAGTATTTT
TRBJ2-1,TRBV5-1,few,.,CASSWGSAGEQFF,TGCGCCAGCAGCTGGGGGTCCGCGGGTGAGCAGTTCTTC
TRBJ2-1,TRBV12-3/TRBV12-4,few,TRBD2,CASSLDTSGGGYNEQFF,TGTGCCAGCAGTTTAGATACTAGCGGAGGAGGCTACAATGAGCAGTTCTTC
TRBJ2-1,TRBV7-9,.,.,CASTSEGGNEQFF,TGTGCCAGCACCTCGGAGGGCGGCAATGAGCAGTTCTTC
TRBJ1-5,TRBV12-3/TRBV12-4,many,TRBD1,CASSLVPDRDRQPQHF,TGTGCCAGCAGTTTAGTCCCGGACAGGGACCGTCAGCCCCAGCATTTT
TRBJ2-5,TRBV5-8,.,.,CASSLLQGQETQYF,TGTGCCAGCAGCTTGCTCCAGGGACAAGAGACCCAGTACTTC
TRBJ2-4,TRBV12-3/TRBV12-4,many,.,CASSSPGALAKNIQYF,TGTGCCAGCAGTTCCCCGGGGGCACTAGCCAAAAACATTCAGTACTTC
TRBJ1-1,TRBV19,.,.,CASSINFGTEAFF,TGTGCCAGTAGTATAAATTTTGGCACTGAAGCTTTCTTT
TRBJ1-5,TRBV28,.,.,CASSLRPRPQHF,TGTGCCAGCAGTTTACGCCCCCGGCCCCAGCATTTT
TRBJ2-2,TRBV29-1,.,TRBD1,CSGRTGGISGELFF,TGCAGCGGAAGGACAGGGGGCATCTCCGGGGAGCTGTTTTTT
TRBJ2-4,TRBV29-1,many,.,CSVEDPGIQYF,TGCAGCGTTGAAGACCCAGGTATTCAGTACTTC
TRBJ2-1,TRBV7-6,many,TRBD1,CASSLAPGTGVNNEQFF,TGTGCCAGCAGCTTAGCTCCGGGGACAGGAGTCAACAATGAGCAGTTCTTC
TRBJ2-3,TRBV27,.,TRBD1,CASRNFRQGPDTQYF,TGTGCCAGCCGAAATTTTAGACAGGGGCCAGATACGCAGTATTTT
TRBJ2-7,TRBV7-2,few,.,CASSSDQYEQYF,TGTGCCAGCAGCTCGGACCAATACGAGCAGTACTTC
TRBJ2-1,TRBV7-9,many,.,CASSPAHNEQFF,TGTGCCAGCAGCCCGGCCCACAATGAGCAGTTCTTC
TRBJ2-5,TRBV27,.,.,CASSSVAGQETQYF,TGTGCCAGCAGTTCGGTGGCAGGGCAAGAGACCCAGTACTTC
TRBJ2-3,TRBV5-1,many,.,CASSLGPDEDTQYF,TGCGCCAGCAGCTTGGGGCCCGACGAAGATACGCAGTATTTT
TRBJ2-7,TRBV20-1,.,TRBD2,CSARGAGGPYEQYF,TGCAGTGCTAGAGGAGCGGGAGGGCCCTACGAGCAGTACTTC
TRBJ1-1,TRBV12-3/TRBV12-4,many,.,CASSPRLAEAFF,TGTGCCAGCAGCCCCCGGTTGGCTGAAGCTTTCTTT
TRBJ2-1,TRBV6-2/TRBV6-3,many,TRBD2,CASSFLAGGYNEQFF,TGTGCCAGCAGTTTTCTAGCGGGGGGGTACAATGAGCAGTTCTTC
TRBJ2-3,TRBV6-1,.,TRBD2,CASSESGGSIDTQYF,TGTGCCAGCAGTGAATCTGGCGGGAGCATAGATACGCAGTATTTT
TRBJ2-1,TRBV18,.,.,CASSQSSPGYNEQFF,TGTGCCAGCTCCCAATCGAGCCCGGGCTACAATGAGCAGTTCTTC
TRBJ2-7,TRBV25-1,.,.,CASTKGGGLEQYF,TGTGCCAGCACCAAAGGGGGGGGTCTCGAGCAGTACTTC
TRBJ1-2,TRBV29-1,few,TRBD1,CSGNRVTGGFGYTF,TGCAGCGGCAATCGTGTGACAGGGGGATTTGGCTACACCTTC
TRBJ2-7,TRBV20-1,.,TRBD2,CSARETSGHSYEQYF,TGCAGTGCTAGGGAAACTAGCGGGCACAGCTACGAGCAGTACTTC
TRBJ2-1,TRBV6-1,.,TRBD2,CASSGAGSPYNEQFF,TGTGCCAGCAGTGGAGCGGGGTCGCCCTACAATGAGCAGTTCTTC
TRBJ2-5,TRBV5-1,few,TRBD2,CASSPRGSGGQETQYF,TGCGCCAGCAGCCCCCGGGGAAGCGGGGGCCAAGAGACCCAGTACTTC
TRBJ2-7,TRBV12-3/TRBV12-4,.,.,CASSPRGEGSNEQYF,TGTGCCAGCAGTCCTAGGGGGGAGGGTTCCAATGAGCAGTACTTC
TRBJ2-3,TRBV19,.,.,CASSIGGSSDTQYF,TGTGCCAGTAGTATAGGCGGCAGCTCAGATACGCAGTATTTT
TRBJ2-1,TRBV6-2/TRBV6-3,few,TRBD2,CASSYGSSGRRDEQFF,TGTGCCAGCAGTTACGGTTCTAGCGGGAGGCGCGATGAGCAGTTCTTC
TRBJ1-5,TRBV10-3,many,.,CAISDQKGQPQHF,TGTGCCATCAGTGATCAAAAGGGACAGCCCCAGCATTTT
TRBJ1-2,TRBV5-1,many,TRBD1,CASSLADRGYGYTF,TGCGCCAGCAGCTTGGCGGACAGGGGCTATGGCTACACCTTC
TRBJ1-4,TRBV4-1,many,.,CASSYGTENEKLFF,TGCGCCAGCAGCTACGGGACCGAGAATGAAAAACTGTTTTTT
TRBJ2-3,TRBV10-3,.,.,CAISEKRVDTQYF,TGTGCCATCAGTGAGAAGAGGGTAGATACGCAGTATTTT
TRBJ2-2,TRBV12-3/TRBV12-4,many,TRBD2,CASSFRAGGPGELFF,TGTGCCAGCAGTTTCAGGGCGGGGGGGCCCGGGGAGCTGTTTTTT
TRBJ2-5,TRBV5-1,many,.,CASSLAGLTQETQYF,TGCGCCAGCAGCTTGGCCGGGCTAACCCAAGAGACCCAGTACTTC
TRBJ2-7,TRBV12-3/TRBV12-4,.,.,CASSLGRQGTYEQYF,TGTGCCAGCAGTTTAGGACGGCAGGGGACCTACGAGCAGTACTTC
TRBJ2-4,TRBV14,.,.,CASSQDSTSRNIQYF,TGTGCCAGCAGCCAAGATAGTACTAGCAGAAACATTCAGTACTTC
TRBJ1-2,TRBV7-9,.,.,CASIPLFGYTF,TGTGCCAGCATCCCCCTTTTTGGCTACACCTTC
TRBJ2-2,TRBV14,few,.,CASSQVVSGELFF,TGTGCCAGCAGCCAAGTGGTGTCCGGGGAGCTGTTTTTT